A single sample gave rise to the 7 T cell receptor beta chains below, sequenced in a study of Ad26.COV2.S vaccination and SARS-CoV-2 variants. Repertoires were generated with immunoSEQ multiplex PCR, while TCRdb's copy carries only in-frame clones and drops some. The table includes about 350,000 clones, less than 90% detected once. The treatment: about 20 received Ad26.COV2.S at low or high dose, single or two shots; about 5 received placebo; per-sample allocation not given. Sampling was done on day 63 after the first vaccine or placebo injection. Here the sequenced sample was peripheral blood, taken in a trial of Ad26.COV2.S vaccine versus placebo. These TCRs come from a person between 18 and 60 years old who received the Ad26.COV2.S COVID-19 vaccine or a placebo.

The rearrangement links TRBV3-1 (or the pseudogene TRBV3-2) to TRBJ1-1, with D hard to call. The CDR3 is made up of 16 amino acids. V lost 1 base, J lost 1 base, and 13 bases lay in between. Per the germline V gene, CDR1 is LGHDT and CDR2 is YNNKEL (reference sequence). The CDR3 coding sequence is TGTGCCAGCAGCCAAGTCCTTCCGACATCGAACACTGAAGCTTTCTTT. Translating gives CASSQVLPTSNTEAFF.

The CDR3 protein is CASSFDFTGNEQFF. DNA of the CDR3: TGTGCCAGCAGCTTTGACTTTACGGGTAATGAGCAGTTCTTC. V gene TRBV7-3 combines with J gene TRBJ2-1, with D unresolved. CDR3 length: 14 residues. V lost 3 bases, J lost 7 bases, and 13 bases lay in between. Germline V gene lookup returns CDR1 SGHTA and CDR2 FQGTGA.

V usage is TRBV2 and J usage is TRBJ1-6; 8 bases are a match to TRBD1. This CDR3 contains 15 residues. Germline CDR1 is SNHLY and CDR2 is FYNNEI. J lost 6 bases, V lost 3 bases, and 4 bases had no gene match. CDR3 bases: TGTGCCAGCAGTGAGAACGGACAGGGTAATTCACCCCTCCACTTT. This translates into CASSENGQGNSPLHF.

This chain links TRBV5-4 with TRBJ2-5, with TRBD2 matching 14 bases. Per germline, CDR1 SGHNT and CDR2 YYREEE (reference sequence). J was trimmed by 7 bases and V by 4 bases; bases with no gene match: 12. This CDR3 contains 17 residues. The CDR3, as DNA: TGTGCCAGCAGCGCGGGGACTAGCGGGAGTCGCTGGGGGACCCAGTACTTC. Translated, it gives CASSAGTSGSRWGTQYF.

Regarding this clone: Other nucleotide sequences from this sample produce the same CDR3. The gene calls are TRBV5-1 and TRBJ2-1; D unclear. The CDR3 length is 11 residues. Germline V gene data show CDR1 as SGHRS and CDR2 as YFSETQ. Trimming removed 0 bases at V and 5 bases at J, with 0 bases between. CDR3 nucleotides: TGCGCCAGCAGCTTGGACAATGAGCAGTTCTTC. It specifies CASSLDNEQFF.

This chain uses TRBV27 with TRBJ1-1; D possibly corresponds to TRBD1 (5 bases). In germline, CDR1 is MNHEY, CDR2 SMNVEV (reference sequence). The V and J ends lost 7 bases and 1 base respectively, with 16 bases between them. The CDR3 runs 15 residues. The CDR3 DNA reads as TGTGCCAGCACCCCGTGGGCAGGGAGGAACACTGAAGCTTTCTTT. Its translation: CASTPWAGRNTEAFF.

The chain has TRBV18 and TRBJ2-7, with 7 positions matching TRBD1. J was trimmed by 3 bases and V by 0 bases; bases with no gene match: 5. The CDR3 consists of 15 residues. Germline assignment: CDR1 KGHSH and CDR2 LQKENI. The CDR3 region is CASSPPGGRNYEQYF. In DNA form, the CDR3 reads TGTGCCAGCTCACCACCAGGGGGCCGGAACTACGAGCAGTACTTC.